Below, 24 T cell receptor beta chains from the same sample are listed, as sequenced in a study of control samples from healthy donors and cancer patients. Produced via immunoSEQ multiplex PCR; TCRdb's table is partial and in-frame only. Of tens of thousands of clones in the sample, less than 95% were seen once. The source material was PBMCs. These receptors all stem from a man aged 25 to 45 with colorectal cancer.

J is TRBJ2-1 and V is TRBV5-1; 9 bases map to TRBD1. Germline values: CDR1 SGHRS, CDR2 YFSETQ. V shed 4 bases and J 2 bases; nucleotides not matched to a gene: 7. The CDR3 is 16 residues long. CDR3 DNA: TGCGCCAGCAGCCAAGGACAGGGGAGGCCCTACAATGAGCAGTTCTTC. This translates into CASSQGQGRPYNEQFF.

The genes are TRBV5-1 and TRBJ2-3; D is possibly TRBD1 (7 bases). The CDR3 has 16 amino acids. Germline CDR1 and CDR2: SGHRS and YFSETQ. Trimming pared 4 bases from V and 4 bases from J, leaving 19 bases between. CDR3 sequence: CASSLGRTGGADTQYF. The CDR3 DNA sequence: TGCGCCAGCAGCCTCGGACGGACAGGAGGGGCAGATACGCAGTATTTT.

This clone was recorded once. This chain links TRBV30 with TRBJ2-5; tentative D call: TRBD2 (6 bases). The CDR3 runs to 12 residues. V lost 4 bases to trimming and J lost 5 bases, with 11 bases between them. Per germline, CDR1 GTSNPN and CDR2 SVGIG (reference sequence). The CDR3 DNA reads as TGTGCCTGGACCCCCGGAGGGGAGACCCAGTACTTC. This sequence encodes CAWTPGGETQYF. The whole variable domain, filled in from reference TRBV30 and TRBJ2-5, reads SQTIHQWPATLVQPVGSPLSLECTVEGTSNPNLYWYRQAAGRGLQLLFYSVGIGQISSEVPQNLSASRPQDRQFILSSKKLLLSDSGFYLCAWTPGGETQYFGPGTRLLVL.

The chain is built from TRBV5-1 and TRBJ2-3; D is unresolved. V was pared by 3 bases and J by 8 bases, with 13 bases between. In germline, CDR1 is SGHRS, CDR2 YFSETQ. This CDR3 has 13 amino acids. The CDR3 protein is CASSSNLRATQYF. In nucleotides, the CDR3 is TGCGCCAGCAGCTCGAACCTAAGGGCTACGCAGTATTTT. Based on the CDR3 plus reference TRBV5-1 and TRBJ2-3, the full variable domain is KAGVTQTPRYLIKTRGQQVTLSCSPISGHRSVSWYQQTPGQGLQFLFEYFSETQRNKGNFPGRFSGRQFSNSRSEMNVSTLELGDSALYLCASSSNLRATQYFGPGTRLTVL.

The J gene is TRBJ1-1, the V gene TRBV18, with D hard to call. There are 16 residues in the CDR3. V lost 1 base and J lost 0, with 12 bases in between. Germline CDR1 and CDR2: KGHSH and LQKENI. The CDR3 nucleotides read TGTGCCAGCTCACCACAGGGAACAGTAGTGAACACTGAAGCTTTCTTT. Residues: CASSPQGTVVNTEAFF.

The chain employs TRBV7-2 and TRBJ1-2; D is ambiguous. The CDR3 spans 12 residues. Germline V gene sequence: CDR1 SGHTA, CDR2 FQGNSA. V shed 1 base and J shed 8 bases, with 8 bases lying between them. CDR3 DNA sequence: TGTGCCAGCAGCTTAGAGTTTGGGGGCTACACCTTC. Translating gives CASSLEFGGYTF. Combining the CDR3 with reference TRBV7-2 and TRBJ1-2 gives the whole variable domain GAGVSQSPSNKVTEKGKDVELRCDPISGHTALYWYRQSLGQGLEFLIYFQGNSAPDKSGLPSDRFSAERTGGSVSTLTIQRTQQEDSAVYLCASSLEFGGYTFGSGTRLTVV.

V is TRBV5-1 and J is TRBJ2-1, with D perhaps TRBD1 (6 bases). CDR1 is SGHRS, CDR2 YFSETQ, per germline. Trimming stripped 2 bases from V and 1 base from J, with 10 bases between. The CDR3 is 15 amino acids. The CDR3 loop is CASSLQGGSYNEQFF. The CDR3 DNA follows: TGCGCCAGCAGCTTACAGGGTGGGTCCTACAATGAGCAGTTCTTC.

CDR3 protein: CAWSLTRSFEDGYTF. In nucleotides, the CDR3 is TGTGCCTGGAGTCTCACCAGGAGTTTCGAAGATGGCTACACCTTC. The chain is built from TRBV30 and TRBJ1-2; D unresolved. Between the trimmed V and J ends, which lost 2 bases and 6 bases, there was a span of 19 bases. CDR3 size: 15 residues. The germline V gene has CDR1 GTSNPN and CDR2 SVGIG (reference sequence).

There are a few counts of this clone. The V gene is TRBV6-5, the J gene TRBJ1-4; a weak D match, TRBD1 (5 bases). V was pared by 5 bases and J by 5 bases, with 12 bases between. Germline V gene data show CDR1 as MNHEY and CDR2 as SVGAGI. The CDR3 loop spans 14 amino acids. The CDR3 reads CASSPDSSNEKLFF. In nucleotides, the CDR3 is TGTGCCAGCAGTCCTGACAGTTCCAATGAAAAACTGTTTTTT.

This chain connects TRBV6-2 or TRBV6-3 to TRBJ2-7, with 14 nucleotides matching TRBD2. Germline V CDR1 and CDR2: MNHEY, SVGEGT. V lost 5 bases, J lost 0 bases, and 9 bases stayed unmatched. The CDR3 is made up of 18 amino acids. The CDR3: CASSRLGTSGGSSYEQYF. CDR3 nucleotide sequence: TGTGCCAGCAGTCGGCTTGGGACTAGCGGGGGTTCCTCCTACGAGCAGTACTTC.

This rearrangement joins TRBV7-9 to TRBJ2-7; a possible D gene is TRBD1 (5 bases). V dropped 1 base and J dropped 6 bases, with 16 bases sitting between them. The CDR3 extends over 15 amino acids. Germline V lookup: CDR1 SEHNR, CDR2 FQNEAQ (reference sequence). For the CDR3, the DNA is TGTGCCAGCAGCTTAGGCCAGGGTTTTTATGTCGAGCAGTACTTC. It specifies CASSLGQGFYVEQYF.

This chain links TRBV29-1 with TRBJ1-4, with D perhaps matching TRBD1 (5 bases). Trimming removed 3 bases from V and 5 bases from J, with 10 bases in between. The CDR3 totals 13 residues. Germline V gene lookup returns CDR1 SQVTM and CDR2 ANQGSEA. CDR3 in amino acids: CSVEYEGNEKLFF. CDR3 DNA: TGCAGCGTTGAGTACGAGGGGAATGAAAAACTGTTTTTT.

The gene calls are TRBV5-1 and TRBJ1-1; D is undetermined. CDR3 length equals 14 residues. V was trimmed by 0 bases and J by 5 bases, leaving 11 bases between them. Looked up from germline, CDR1 is SGHRS and CDR2 is YFSETQ. Written as DNA, the CDR3 is TGCGCCAGCAGCTTGGGGGCCTCCGGGACTGAAGCTTTCTTT. Protein sequence: CASSLGASGTEAFF.

The V and J genes are TRBV20-1 and TRBJ2-5; D not resolved. The CDR3 is 16 amino acids. Trimming removed 3 bases from V and 0 bases from J, with 17 bases in between. Germline-derived CDR1 and CDR2 are DFQATT and SNEGSKA (reference sequence). For the CDR3, the DNA is TGCAGTGCTAGTCTTCGATGGGCGATCAACCAAGAGACCCAGTACTTC. It specifies CSASLRWAINQETQYF.

CDR3 protein: CASSIGRDRGRNEQFF. The CDR3 coding sequence is TGTGCCAGTAGTATAGGGCGGGACAGAGGGCGCAATGAGCAGTTCTTC. The chain links TRBV19 to TRBJ2-1, with a tentative D call TRBD1 (7 bases). Germline-derived CDR1 and CDR2 are LNHDA and SQIVND (reference sequence). This CDR3 contains 16 residues. V lost 1 base to trimming and J lost 6 bases, with 16 bases between them.

V usage is TRBV5-4 and J usage is TRBJ2-2, with TRBD2 matching 13 bases. V shed 4 bases, J shed 5 bases, and the junction held 5 bases outside the gene matches. The germline CDR1 and CDR2 sequences are SGHNT and YYREEE (reference sequence). The CDR3 is 16 amino acids. This chain's CDR3 is CASSPGLAGATGELFF. CDR3 coding DNA: TGTGCCAGCAGCCCCGGACTAGCGGGGGCAACCGGGGAGCTGTTTTTT.

J is TRBJ2-7 and V is TRBV2; perhaps TRBD1 as D (6 bases). CDR1 SNHLY and CDR2 FYNNEI come from the germline V gene. The germline V and J ends were trimmed by 4 bases and 5 bases, with 12 bases remaining between them. CDR3 length: 13 amino acids. CDR3 sequence (DNA): TGTGCCAGCAGTGTAAACAGGGACAACGAGCAGTACGTC. It translates to CASSVNRDNEQYV.

Only one count was recorded for this clone. The chain has TRBV4-2 and TRBJ1-3, with D tentatively TRBD1 (5 bases). CDR1 and CDR2 from the germline V gene are LGHNA and YNFKEQ. This CDR3 is 19 amino acids long. Trimming took 3 bases from V and 2 from J, leaving 23 bases between them. The CDR3 sequence: CASSQGPSGTFGPGNTIYF. The CDR3 DNA sequence: TGTGCCAGCAGCCAGGGGCCCTCCGGGACCTTTGGGCCTGGAAACACCATATATTTT.

V and J are TRBV4-3 and TRBJ1-1; 10 positions match TRBD1. Germline assignment: CDR1 LGHNA and CDR2 YSLEER. Trimming cost V 4 bases and J 3 bases; bases outside gene matches: 5. The CDR3 loop spans 15 amino acids. The CDR3 DNA is TGCGCCAGCAGCCTGCAGACAGGGGGCTACACTGAAGCTTTCTTT. It specifies CASSLQTGGYTEAFF.

The chain uses TRBV7-8 and TRBJ2-7; D is unclear. V dropped 4 bases and J dropped 0 bases, with 10 bases sitting between them. The CDR3 sequence is 14 residues long. CDR1 SGHVS and CDR2 FQNEAQ come from the germline V gene. CDR3 nucleotide sequence: TGTGCCAGCAGCTCGCAAACTGCCTCCTACGAGCAGTACTTC. It encodes CASSSQTASYEQYF.

This clone was recorded a few times. This chain joins TRBV11-2 and TRBJ1-2, with unresolved D. Germline loops: CDR1 SGHAT, CDR2 FQNNGV. V dropped 4 bases and J dropped 2 bases, with 14 bases sitting between them. The CDR3 covers 15 residues. This chain's CDR3 is CASSSLKRTNYGYTF. The CDR3 region has the DNA TGTGCCAGCAGCTCCCTTAAAAGGACCAACTATGGCTACACCTTC.

Written as DNA, the CDR3 is TGTGCCAGCAGTTATCCTCGGGAGGTGAAGTACTTC. Translation: CASSYPREVKYF. The V gene is TRBV6-2 or TRBV6-3, the J gene TRBJ2-4; the match to TRBD2 covers 7 bases. V gave up 3 bases and J gave up 14 bases; unmatched junction bases: 7. The CDR3 is 12 residues long. Germline CDR1 is MNHEY and CDR2 is SVGEGT.

The gene calls are TRBV10-3 and TRBJ2-6; D remains ambiguous. Germline V gene sequence: CDR1 ENHRY, CDR2 SYGVKD. This CDR3 contains 14 residues. Trimming took 7 bases from V and 0 from J, leaving 7 bases between them. The CDR3 sequence: CAITGFSGANVLTF. CDR3 sequence (DNA): TGTGCCATCACCGGGTTCTCTGGGGCCAACGTCCTGACTTTC.

The chain couples TRBV19 to TRBJ2-1, with D hard to call. CDR3 length: 12 residues. The V gene lost 7 bases and the J gene lost 9 bases, with 13 bases spanning the gap. Germline values: CDR1 LNHDA, CDR2 SQIVND (reference sequence). For the CDR3, the DNA is TGTGCCAGTAATGGGCAGTATACTGAGCAGTTCTTC. Its translation is CASNGQYTEQFF.